This entry describes one T cell receptor beta chain. Between about 18 and 33 mg of unsorted bulk tissue served as the source from which RNA and DNA were co-extracted. The length of the CDR3 is 13 residues. With 1 base removed from V and 16 bases from J, the gap between germline ends came to 17 bases. Looked up from germline, CDR1 is SGHNT and CDR2 is YENEEA. The sample originates from a study of tumor-infiltrating lymphocytes in primary liver carcinoma. Making TCR beta cDNA involved around 500 ng total RNA and a constant-region primer. Modified slightly, ARM-PCR produced TCR beta libraries over three nested multiplex PCR rounds. With TRBV1-TRBV30 forward primers and a C-beta reverse primer, the first two PCR rounds were run for about 10 cycles each. TCRdb ran MiXCR on the multiplex PCR reads and lists one entry per CDR3 protein. The sample lists about 120,000 distinct CDR3 sequences; about 59% were seen once.

What was sequenced was liver tumor tissue from sampling region 1. Subset meaning: tumor region T1, superior pole. V usage is TRBV11-3 and J usage is TRBJ2-1; TRBD1 is a possible D gene (5 bases). This receptor was obtained from a woman in her sixties with primary liver carcinoma and hepatitis B virus infection. In nucleotides, the CDR3 is TGTGCCAGCAGCTTAGCCAGGGTAAATGAGCGCTTCTTC. This gives the protein CASSLARVNERFF.